The clone carrying this T cell receptor (beta chain) came up a few times. The protocol was immunoSEQ multiplex PCR, while the TCRdb copy is restricted to in-frame clones and leaves out a portion. The sample consists of more than 100,000 clones, approximately 84% of them appearing once. The source of the sample is a study of blood T cell repertoires in COVID-19. About the research overall: Sources were T cells, B-cell-depleted T cells, or PBMCs; the material itself was cDNA or gDNA.

The CDR3 length is 11 residues. CDR1 and CDR2 (germline): DFQATT, SNEGSKA (reference sequence). V lost 2 bases and J lost 7, with 6 bases in between. The chain combines TRBV20-1 with TRBJ1-5; D unresolved. The specimen sequenced was peripheral blood. The TCR was taken from an elderly woman with acute or convalescent COVID-19. The CDR3 sequence: CSARPRQPQHF. For the CDR3, the DNA is TGCAGTGCTAGACCCAGGCAGCCCCAGCATTTT.